The source of this T cell receptor (beta chain) is a study of blood T cell repertoires in COVID-19. The overall study: The cDNA or gDNA used as material had been derived from T cells, B-cell-depleted T cells, or PBMCs.

Sequenced by immunoSEQ multiplex PCR; TCRdb stores in-frame clones only, minus some. The sample includes more than 200,000 clones, 75% to 90% of them seen just once. CDR3 length equals 14 residues. Trimming removed 6 bases at V and 1 base at J, with 12 bases between. CDR1 KGHSH and CDR2 LQKENI come from the germline V gene. The TCR comes from a man between 35 and 55 years old with acute or convalescent COVID-19. The chain uses TRBV18 and TRBJ1-1; D might be TRBD1 (6 bases). The sequenced material came from peripheral blood. CDR3 region: CASSQVRGNTEAFF. In DNA, the CDR3 is TGTGCCAGCTCTCAAGTCAGGGGGAACACTGAAGCTTTCTTT.